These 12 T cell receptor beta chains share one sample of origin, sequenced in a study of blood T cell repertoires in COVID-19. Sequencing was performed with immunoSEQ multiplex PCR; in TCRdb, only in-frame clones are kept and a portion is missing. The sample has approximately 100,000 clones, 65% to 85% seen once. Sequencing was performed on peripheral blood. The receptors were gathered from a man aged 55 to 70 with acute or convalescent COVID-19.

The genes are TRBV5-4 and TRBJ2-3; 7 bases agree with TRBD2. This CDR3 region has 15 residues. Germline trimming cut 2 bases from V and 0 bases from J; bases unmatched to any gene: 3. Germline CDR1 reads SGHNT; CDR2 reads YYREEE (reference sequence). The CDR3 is CASSLAGPSTDTQYF. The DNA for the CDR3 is TGTGCCAGCAGCTTAGCGGGGCCAAGCACAGATACGCAGTATTTT.

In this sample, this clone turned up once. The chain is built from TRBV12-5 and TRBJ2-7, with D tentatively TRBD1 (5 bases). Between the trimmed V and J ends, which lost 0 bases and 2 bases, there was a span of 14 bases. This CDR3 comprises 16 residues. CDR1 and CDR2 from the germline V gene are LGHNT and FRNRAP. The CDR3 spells CASGLVLSRAPYEQYF. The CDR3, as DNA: TGTGCTAGTGGTTTGGTACTTTCCAGGGCCCCCTACGAGCAGTACTTC.

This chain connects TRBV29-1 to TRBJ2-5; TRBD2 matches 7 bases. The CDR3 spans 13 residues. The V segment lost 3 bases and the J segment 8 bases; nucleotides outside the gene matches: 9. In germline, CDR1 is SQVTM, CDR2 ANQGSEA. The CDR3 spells CSVDGLGDDTQYF. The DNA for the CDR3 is TGCAGCGTTGACGGACTAGGGGACGATACCCAGTACTTC. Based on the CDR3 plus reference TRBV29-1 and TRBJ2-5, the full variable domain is SAVISQKPSRDICQRGTSLTIQCQVDSQVTMMFWYRQQPGQSLTLIATANQGSEATYESGFVIDKFPISRPNLTFSTLTVSNMSPEDSSIYLCSVDGLGDDTQYFGPGTRLLVL.

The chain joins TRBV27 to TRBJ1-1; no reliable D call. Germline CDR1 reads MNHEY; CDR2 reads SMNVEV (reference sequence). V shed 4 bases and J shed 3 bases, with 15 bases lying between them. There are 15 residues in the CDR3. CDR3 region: CASSSFRGRDTEAFF. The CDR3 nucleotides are TGTGCCAGCAGTTCGTTCAGAGGGCGGGACACTGAAGCTTTCTTT.

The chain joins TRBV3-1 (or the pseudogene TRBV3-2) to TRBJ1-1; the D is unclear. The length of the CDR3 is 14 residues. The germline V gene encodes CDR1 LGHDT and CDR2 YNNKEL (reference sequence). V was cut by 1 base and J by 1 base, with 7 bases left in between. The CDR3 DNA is TGTGCCAGCAGCCAAGGTGTCAGGAACACTGAAGCTTTCTTT. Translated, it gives CASSQGVRNTEAFF.

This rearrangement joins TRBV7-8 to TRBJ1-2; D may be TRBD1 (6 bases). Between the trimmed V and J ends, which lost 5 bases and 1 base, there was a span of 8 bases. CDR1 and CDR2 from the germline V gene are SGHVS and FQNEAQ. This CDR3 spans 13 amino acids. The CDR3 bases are TGTGCCAGCAGCCACAGGGATAACTATGGCTACACCTTC. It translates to CASSHRDNYGYTF. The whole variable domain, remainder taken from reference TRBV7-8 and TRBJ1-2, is GAGVSQSPRYKVAKRGQDVALRCDPISGHVSLFWYQQALGQGPEFLTYFQNEAQLDKSGLPSDRFFAERPEGSVSTLKIQRTQQEDSAVYLCASSHRDNYGYTFGSGTRLTVV.

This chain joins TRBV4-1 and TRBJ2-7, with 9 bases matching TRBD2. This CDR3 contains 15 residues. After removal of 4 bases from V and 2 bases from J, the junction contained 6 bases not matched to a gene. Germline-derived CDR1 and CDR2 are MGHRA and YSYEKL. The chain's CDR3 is CASSRPERGAYEQYF. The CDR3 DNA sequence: TGCGCCAGCAGCCGCCCTGAGCGGGGGGCCTACGAGCAGTACTTC.

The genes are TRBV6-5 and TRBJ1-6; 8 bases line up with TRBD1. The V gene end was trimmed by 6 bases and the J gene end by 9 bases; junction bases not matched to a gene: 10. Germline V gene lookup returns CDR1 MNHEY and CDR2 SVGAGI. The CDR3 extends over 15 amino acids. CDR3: CASRGGRQGFSPLHF. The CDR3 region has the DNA TGTGCCAGCAGAGGGGGGCGACAGGGGTTTTCACCCCTCCACTTT.

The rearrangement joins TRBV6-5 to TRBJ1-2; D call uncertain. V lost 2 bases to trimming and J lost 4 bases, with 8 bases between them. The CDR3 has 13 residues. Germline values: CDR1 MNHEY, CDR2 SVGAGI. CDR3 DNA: TGTGCCAGCAGTTACGGCCAGTTCTATGGCTACACCTTC. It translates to CASSYGQFYGYTF.

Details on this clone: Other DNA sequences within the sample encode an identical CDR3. CDR3 in DNA: TGCGCCAGCAGCTTGGGAGCTTACGAGCAGTACTTC. Translation: CASSLGAYEQYF. This sequence joins TRBV5-1 and TRBJ2-7; D is undetermined. V lost 0 bases, J lost 4 bases, and 5 bases lay in between. CDR3 length equals 12 residues. Germline V gene sequence: CDR1 SGHRS, CDR2 YFSETQ.

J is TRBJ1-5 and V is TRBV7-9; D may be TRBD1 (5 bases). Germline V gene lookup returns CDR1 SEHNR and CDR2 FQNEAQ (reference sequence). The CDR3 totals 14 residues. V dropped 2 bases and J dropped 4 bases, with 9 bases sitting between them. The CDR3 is CASSLNGGNQPQHF. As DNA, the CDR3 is TGTGCCAGCAGCTTAAACGGGGGGAATCAGCCCCAGCATTTT. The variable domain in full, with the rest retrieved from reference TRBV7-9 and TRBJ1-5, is DTGVSQNPRHKITKRGQNVTFRCDPISEHNRLYWYRQTLGQGPEFLTYFQNEAQLEKSRLLSDRFSAERPKGSFSTLEIQRTEQGDSAMYLCASSLNGGNQPQHFGDGTRLSIL.

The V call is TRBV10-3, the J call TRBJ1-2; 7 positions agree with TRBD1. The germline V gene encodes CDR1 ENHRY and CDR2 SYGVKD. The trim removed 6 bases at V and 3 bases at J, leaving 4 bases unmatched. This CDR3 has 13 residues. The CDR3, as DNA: TGTGCCATCAGCCGACAGGGAGACTATGGCTACACCTTC. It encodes CAISRQGDYGYTF.